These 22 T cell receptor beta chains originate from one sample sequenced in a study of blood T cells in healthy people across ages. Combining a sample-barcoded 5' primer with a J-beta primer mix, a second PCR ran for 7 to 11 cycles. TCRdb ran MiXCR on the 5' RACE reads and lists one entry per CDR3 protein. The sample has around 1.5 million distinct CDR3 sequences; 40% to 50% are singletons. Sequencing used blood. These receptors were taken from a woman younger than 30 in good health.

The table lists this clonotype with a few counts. Here the CDR3 reads CASSRAQGGRGYTF. The DNA of the CDR3 is TGTGCCAGCAGCCGTGCGCAGGGGGGCCGCGGCTACACCTTC. The chain couples TRBV3-1 to TRBJ1-2; TRBD1 agrees at 7 bases. The CDR3 extends over 14 amino acids. The germline V gene has CDR1 LGHDT and CDR2 YNNKEL (reference sequence). The ends lost 4 bases at V and 8 bases at J; junction bases unmatched: 10.

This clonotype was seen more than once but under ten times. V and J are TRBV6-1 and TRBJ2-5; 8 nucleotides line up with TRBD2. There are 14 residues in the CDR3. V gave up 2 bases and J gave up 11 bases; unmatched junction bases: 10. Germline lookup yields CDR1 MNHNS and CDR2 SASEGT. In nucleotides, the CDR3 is TGTGCCAGCAGTGAACCAGGACTAGCTGGGGAGCAGTACTTC. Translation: CASSEPGLAGEQYF.

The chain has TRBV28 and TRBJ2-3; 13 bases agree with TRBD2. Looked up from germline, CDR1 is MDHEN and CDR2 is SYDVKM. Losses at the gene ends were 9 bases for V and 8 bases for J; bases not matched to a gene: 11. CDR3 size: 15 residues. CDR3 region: CASSSLAGGPSTQYF. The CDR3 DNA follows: TGTGCCAGTTCCTCACTAGCGGGGGGGCCGTCTACGCAGTATTTT.

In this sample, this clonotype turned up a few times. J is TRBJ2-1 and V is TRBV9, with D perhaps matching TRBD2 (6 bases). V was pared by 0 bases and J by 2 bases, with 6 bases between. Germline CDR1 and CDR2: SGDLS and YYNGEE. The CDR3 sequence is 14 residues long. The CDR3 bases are TGTGCCAGCAGCGTAGCGGGGGCCTACAATGAGCAGTTCTTC. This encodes CASSVAGAYNEQFF.

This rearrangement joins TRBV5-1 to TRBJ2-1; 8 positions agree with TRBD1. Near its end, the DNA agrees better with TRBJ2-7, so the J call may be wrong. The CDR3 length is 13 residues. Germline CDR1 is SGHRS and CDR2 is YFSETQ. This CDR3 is CASNRGAGSEQYF. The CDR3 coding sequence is TGCGCCAGCAACAGGGGGGCCGGGAGCGAGCAGTACTTC.

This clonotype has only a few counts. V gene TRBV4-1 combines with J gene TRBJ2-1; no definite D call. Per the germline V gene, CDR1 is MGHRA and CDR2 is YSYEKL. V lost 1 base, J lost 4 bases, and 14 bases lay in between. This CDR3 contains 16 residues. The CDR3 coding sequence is TGCGCCAGCAGCCAAGTAATAGCTCCATTGTACAATGAGCAGTTCTTC. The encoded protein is CASSQVIAPLYNEQFF.

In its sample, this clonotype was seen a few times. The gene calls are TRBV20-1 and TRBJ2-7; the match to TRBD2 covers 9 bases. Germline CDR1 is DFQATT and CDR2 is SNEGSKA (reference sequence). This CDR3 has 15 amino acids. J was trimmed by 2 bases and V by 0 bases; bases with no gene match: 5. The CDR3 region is CSARDIAGEAYEQYF. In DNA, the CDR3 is TGCAGTGCTAGAGATATAGCGGGAGAAGCCTACGAGCAGTACTTC.

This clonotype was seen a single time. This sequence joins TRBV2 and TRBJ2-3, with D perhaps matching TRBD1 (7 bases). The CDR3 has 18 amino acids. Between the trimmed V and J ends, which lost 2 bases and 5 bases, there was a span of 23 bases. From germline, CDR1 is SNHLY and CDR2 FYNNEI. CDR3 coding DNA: TGTGCCAGCAGTGAAACTAGCAGGGGGGCTCAGGTTCAAGATACGCAGTATTTT. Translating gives CASSETSRGAQVQDTQYF. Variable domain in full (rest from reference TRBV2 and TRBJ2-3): EPEVTQTPSHQVTQMGQEVILRCVPISNHLYFYWYRQILGQKVEFLVSFYNNEISEKSEIFDDQFSVERPDGSNFTLKIRSTKLEDSAMYFCASSETSRGAQVQDTQYFGPGTRLTVL.

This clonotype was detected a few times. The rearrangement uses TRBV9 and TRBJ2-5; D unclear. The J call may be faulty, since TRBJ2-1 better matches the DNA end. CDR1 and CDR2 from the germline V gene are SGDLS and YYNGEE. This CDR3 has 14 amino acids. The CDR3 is CASSVGSGQETQFF. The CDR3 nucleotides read TGTGCCAGCAGCGTAGGGTCCGGCCAAGAGACCCAGTTCTTC.

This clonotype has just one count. The CDR3 nucleotides are TGTGCCACCAGTGATTCGATAGCTGGGGCCAACGTCCTGACTTTC. Protein sequence: CATSDSIAGANVLTF. This chain connects TRBV24-1 to TRBJ2-6; D unresolved. Germline assignment: CDR1 KGHDR and CDR2 SFDVKD. Trimming cost V 2 bases and J 2 bases, with 6 bases left between them. The CDR3 runs to 15 residues.

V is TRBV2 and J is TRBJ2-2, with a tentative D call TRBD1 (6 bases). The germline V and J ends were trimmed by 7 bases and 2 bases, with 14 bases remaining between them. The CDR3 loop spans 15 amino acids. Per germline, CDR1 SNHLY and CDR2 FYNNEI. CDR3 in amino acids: CASMFRDTNTGELFF. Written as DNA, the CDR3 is TGTGCCAGCATGTTCCGGGACACCAACACCGGGGAGCTGTTTTTT.

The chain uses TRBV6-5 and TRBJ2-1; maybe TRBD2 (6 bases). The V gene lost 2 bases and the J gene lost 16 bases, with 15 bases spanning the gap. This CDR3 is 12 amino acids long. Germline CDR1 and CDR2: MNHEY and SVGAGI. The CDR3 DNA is TGTGCCAGCAGTTACGCGGAGGGCCAGCGCTTCTTC. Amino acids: CASSYAEGQRFF.

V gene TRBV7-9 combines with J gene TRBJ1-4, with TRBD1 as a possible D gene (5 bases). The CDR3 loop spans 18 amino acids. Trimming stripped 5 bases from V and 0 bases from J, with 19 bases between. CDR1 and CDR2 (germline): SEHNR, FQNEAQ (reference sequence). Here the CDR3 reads CASSRTGTARATNEKLFF. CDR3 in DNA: TGTGCCAGCAGCAGAACCGGGACTGCGCGTGCAACTAATGAAAAACTGTTTTTT.

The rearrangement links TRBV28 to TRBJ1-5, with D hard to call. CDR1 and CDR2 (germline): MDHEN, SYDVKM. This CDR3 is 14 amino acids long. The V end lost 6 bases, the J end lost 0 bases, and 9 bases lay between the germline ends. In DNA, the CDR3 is TGTGCCAGCAGCCCGAGGAATAGCAATCAGCCCCAGCATTTT. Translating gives CASSPRNSNQPQHF.

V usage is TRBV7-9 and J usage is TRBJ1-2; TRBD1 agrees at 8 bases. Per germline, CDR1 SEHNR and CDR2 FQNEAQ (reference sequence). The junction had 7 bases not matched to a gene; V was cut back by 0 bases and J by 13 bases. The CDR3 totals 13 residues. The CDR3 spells CASSLAQQGVVTF. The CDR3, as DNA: TGTGCCAGCAGCTTAGCGCAACAGGGGGTAGTCACCTTC.

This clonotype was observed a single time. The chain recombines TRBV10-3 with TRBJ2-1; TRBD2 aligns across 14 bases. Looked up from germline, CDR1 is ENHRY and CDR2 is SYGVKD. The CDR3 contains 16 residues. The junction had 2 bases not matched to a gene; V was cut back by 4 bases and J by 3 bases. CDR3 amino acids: CAISGGLAGGYNEQFF. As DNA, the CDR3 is TGTGCCATCAGTGGAGGACTAGCGGGGGGCTACAATGAGCAGTTCTTC.

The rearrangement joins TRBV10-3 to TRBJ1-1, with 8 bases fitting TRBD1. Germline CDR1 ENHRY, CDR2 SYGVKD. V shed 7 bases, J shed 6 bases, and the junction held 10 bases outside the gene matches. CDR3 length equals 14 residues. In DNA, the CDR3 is TGTGCCATCACCGCAGGGGGCAGATTTGCTGAAGCTTTCTTT. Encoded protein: CAITAGGRFAEAFF.

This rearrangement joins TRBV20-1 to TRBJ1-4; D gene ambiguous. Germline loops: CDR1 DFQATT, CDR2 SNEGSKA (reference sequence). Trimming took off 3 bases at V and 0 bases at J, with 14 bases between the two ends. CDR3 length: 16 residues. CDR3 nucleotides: TGCAGTGCTAGGGACTCCCGATTTGCAACTAATGAAAAACTGTTTTTT. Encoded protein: CSARDSRFATNEKLFF.

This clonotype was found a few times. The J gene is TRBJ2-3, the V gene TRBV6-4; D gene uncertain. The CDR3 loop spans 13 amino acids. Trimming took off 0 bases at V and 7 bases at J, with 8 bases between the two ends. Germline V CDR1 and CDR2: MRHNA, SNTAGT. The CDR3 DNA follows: TGTGCCAGCAGTGACTCGTATGGGAATACGCAGTATTTT. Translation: CASSDSYGNTQYF.

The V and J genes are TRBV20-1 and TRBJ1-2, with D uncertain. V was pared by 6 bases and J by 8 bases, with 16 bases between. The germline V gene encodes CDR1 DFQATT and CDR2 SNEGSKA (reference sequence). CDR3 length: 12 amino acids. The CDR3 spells CSAKEGAVGYTF. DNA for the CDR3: TGCAGTGCCAAAGAAGGAGCCGTCGGCTACACCTTC.

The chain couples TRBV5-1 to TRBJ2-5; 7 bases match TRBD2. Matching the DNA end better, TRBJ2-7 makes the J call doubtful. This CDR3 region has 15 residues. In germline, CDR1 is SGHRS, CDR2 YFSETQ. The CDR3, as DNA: TGCGCCAGCAGCTTGTCCAAGGGAGGGGTAGACGAGCAGTACTTC. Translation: CASSLSKGGVDEQYF.

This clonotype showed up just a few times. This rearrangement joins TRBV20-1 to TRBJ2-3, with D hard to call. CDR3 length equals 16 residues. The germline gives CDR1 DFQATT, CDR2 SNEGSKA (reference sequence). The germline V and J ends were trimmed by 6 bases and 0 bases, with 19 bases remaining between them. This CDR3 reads CSALPLLGTSTDTQYF. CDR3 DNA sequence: TGCAGTGCCCTCCCCCTTTTGGGAACTAGCACAGATACGCAGTATTTT.